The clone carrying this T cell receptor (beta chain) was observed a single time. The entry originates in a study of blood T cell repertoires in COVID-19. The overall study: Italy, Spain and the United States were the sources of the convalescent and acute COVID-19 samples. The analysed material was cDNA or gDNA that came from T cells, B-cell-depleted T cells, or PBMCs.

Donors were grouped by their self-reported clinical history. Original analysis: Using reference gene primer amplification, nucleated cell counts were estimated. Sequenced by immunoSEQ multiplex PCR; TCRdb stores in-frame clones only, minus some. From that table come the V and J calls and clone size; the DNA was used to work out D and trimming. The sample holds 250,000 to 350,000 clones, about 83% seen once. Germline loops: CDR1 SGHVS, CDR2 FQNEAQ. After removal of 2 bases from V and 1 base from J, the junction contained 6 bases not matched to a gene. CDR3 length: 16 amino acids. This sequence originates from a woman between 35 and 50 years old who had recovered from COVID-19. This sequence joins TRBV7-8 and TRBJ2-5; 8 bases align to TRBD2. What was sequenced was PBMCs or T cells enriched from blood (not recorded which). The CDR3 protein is CASSLLGRGAQETQYF. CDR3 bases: TGTGCCAGCAGCTTACTAGGGCGGGGGGCCCAAGAGACCCAGTACTTC.